The 9 T cell receptor beta chains below all came from one sample that was sequenced in a study of T-cell reconstitution after alpha-beta-depleted transplantation in children. The authors prepared the TCRbeta library with unique molecular identifiers. TCRdb re-analysed the PCR reads in MiXCR, keeping a single row per CDR3 protein. The sample carries under 300,000 distinct CDR3 sequences, approximately 10% recorded once. This specimen consisted of peripheral blood, obtained 180 days after TCRalphabeta/CD19-depleted stem cell transplant. All receptors derive from a male patient aged 2-9 years who had a stem cell transplant for chronic granulomatous disease, so the T cells may come from the graft donor.

This clonotype was detected ten times or more. The chain is built from TRBV9 and TRBJ1-1; no firm D call. Germline assignment: CDR1 SGDLS and CDR2 YYNGEE. The V end lost 0 bases, the J end lost 0 bases, and 3 bases lay between the germline ends. The CDR3 is 13 amino acids. CDR3 nucleotides: TGTGCCAGCAGCGTAGCGGTGAACACTGAAGCTTTCTTT. It translates to CASSVAVNTEAFF. The full variable domain, completed using reference TRBV9 and TRBJ1-1, is DSGVTQTPKHLITATGQRVTLRCSPRSGDLSVYWYQQSLDQGLQFLIQYYNGEERAKGNILERFSAQQFPDLHSELNLSSLELGDSALYFCASSVAVNTEAFFGQGTRLTVV.

This clonotype occurred many times. The chain employs TRBV7-8 and TRBJ2-5, with 7 bases matching TRBD1. CDR1 and CDR2 (germline): SGHVS, FQNEAQ. V gave up 5 bases and J gave up 3 bases; unmatched junction bases: 9. The length of the CDR3 is 15 residues. The CDR3 here is CASSTRDRAKETQYF. Written as DNA, the CDR3 is TGTGCCAGCAGCACCCGTGACAGGGCAAAAGAGACCCAGTACTTC.

This clonotype was seen a handful of times. The V call is TRBV12-3 or TRBV12-4, the J call TRBJ2-1; 12 bases match TRBD1. The J segment lost 7 bases and the V segment lost 7 bases, leaving 8 bases of the junction unmatched. The CDR3 length is 15 residues. CDR3 residues: CASIGDRGPSNEQFF. The CDR3 coding sequence is TGTGCCAGCATTGGGGACAGGGGGCCATCGAATGAGCAGTTCTTC.

V and J are TRBV29-1 and TRBJ2-3; D is undetermined. The ends were cut back, 0 bases at V and 2 bases at J, with 3 bases in the middle. Germline V gene data show CDR1 as SQVTM and CDR2 as ANQGSEA. The CDR3 extends over 12 amino acids. The CDR3 DNA is TGCAGCGTTGAAGAAGACACAGATACGCAGTATTTT. As protein: CSVEEDTDTQYF.

The table lists this clonotype with many counts. This rearrangement joins TRBV12-3 or TRBV12-4 to TRBJ1-5; 7 nucleotides line up with TRBD1. The ends lost 7 bases at V and 7 bases at J; junction bases unmatched: 10. The CDR3 has 14 residues. CDR3 DNA: TGTGCCAGCAAGCTGGGGCAGGGGGGGCAGCCCCAGCATTTT. Translating gives CASKLGQGGQPQHF.

Note on this clonotype: With a much larger clone just one base away, this may be a read error. V is TRBV5-1 and J is TRBJ2-1; 8 nucleotides line up with TRBD1. CDR1 and CDR2 (germline): SGHRS, YFSETQ. The CDR3 runs 13 residues. As DNA, the CDR3 is TGCGCCAGCAGCCCGGACAGGGACAATGGGCAGTTCTTC. Translation: CASSPDRDNGQFF.

This clonotype has only a few counts. The chain carries TRBV5-4 and TRBJ2-3; possible D gene TRBD1, 5 bases. Germline CDR1 and CDR2: SGHNT and YYREEE (reference sequence). The CDR3 spans 15 residues. Trimming removed 0 bases from V and 2 bases from J, with 10 bases in between. The CDR3 here is CASSLGGPFTDTQYF. The CDR3 coding sequence is TGTGCCAGCAGCTTGGGGGGCCCCTTCACAGATACGCAGTATTTT.

Ten or more counts support this clonotype. The V gene is TRBV20-1, the J gene TRBJ1-2; maybe TRBD1 (5 bases). There are 14 residues in the CDR3. Germline V lookup: CDR1 DFQATT, CDR2 SNEGSKA (reference sequence). The V end was cut by 0 bases, the J end by 2 bases, with 10 bases between. CDR3 in DNA: TGCAGTGCTAGAGATTTGGCAGGGAACTATGGCTACACCTTC. This codes for CSARDLAGNYGYTF.

Ten or more counts support this clonotype. The rearrangement joins TRBV20-1 to TRBJ2-1; D gene unclear. V was trimmed by 1 base and J by 5 bases, leaving 21 bases between them. Per the germline V gene, CDR1 is DFQATT and CDR2 is SNEGSKA (reference sequence). The CDR3 is made up of 17 amino acids. The CDR3 region is CSARVLIWEGEDNEQFF. DNA for the CDR3: TGCAGTGCTAGAGTCCTGATTTGGGAAGGCGAGGACAATGAGCAGTTCTTC.